This T cell receptor (beta chain) was documented in a study of cytomegalovirus exposure and HLA in healthy donors. Study outcomes and limitations: A later analysis associated 15,000 or so TCR beta sequences with HLA alleles at a 0.05 false discovery rate.

Concerning this clone: What it binds is not known.

Primers for the PCR totalled 60 Vbeta and 13 Jbeta. Measured with immunoSEQ multiplex PCR; TCRdb has only the in-frame clones, and not every one. Of about 170,000 clones listed, around 73% are singletons. V lost 2 bases, J lost 3 bases, and 5 bases stayed unmatched. Germline CDR1 SGHNT, CDR2 YYREEE (reference sequence). The CDR3 spans 15 residues. The chain recombines TRBV5-4 with TRBJ2-3; 8 bases fit TRBD2. The receptor was derived from a woman under 30 in good health and CMV-seropositive. The sequenced sample consisted of PBMCs. This chain's CDR3 is CASSFGGGKTDTQYF. CDR3 DNA sequence: TGTGCCAGCAGCTTCGGGGGGGGGAAAACAGATACGCAGTATTTT.